Described below is a single TCR beta chain sequence and its context. Its antigen has not been determined. No quality values exist for individual bases; no much larger clone is one base distant. The sample contains more than one DNA sequence encoding this CDR3. The CDR3 goes from the cysteine to the phenylalanine over 13 residues. CDR3 DNA only is kept here, 39 bases in frame from base 1. Trimming at the junction amounts to 6 bases on V and 2 bases on J, and the germline ends lie 8 bases apart. According to the germline V gene, CDR1 reads MNHEY and CDR2 reads SVGAGI. This sample is part of a study of shared T cell receptors in the human thymus (dated by TCRdb to the early 2020s). For the study in its entirety: The study examined how the human thymus generates shared, self-reactive T-cell receptor alpha chains.

Receptor amplification or capture employed the immunoSEQ multiplex PCR assay. The immuneACCESS repertoire file appears here via TCRdb, limited to in-frame rearrangements. These files lack a portion of the clones; in checked studies, under half of the deficit traces to unresolved V genes, and the cause of the others is not known. Within this sample are hundreds of thousands of clones, with around 85% of them counted one time only. Around 0.0094% of the sample is in the top ten clones. The data were also submitted as part of a second study, on human thymus T cells. That second publication adds: The donors were immunologically healthy infants in Finland who had open corrective cardiac surgery for congenital heart defects. Thymus tissue was collected as surgical resects that were removed during corrective cardiac surgery. Usage of V and J gene segments appeared to be biased in both the thymic and the peripheral blood repertoires. The related research found that thymic TCR repertoires overlapped highly between unrelated individuals. The study characterized TCR alpha and beta repertoires from under 10 infant thymus samples and a few related peripheral blood samples. Donor ages ranging from about 6 to 250 days were recorded, and about six male and a couple of female infants were included in the cohort. After being mechanically released from the tissue, thymocytes were kept at -70 degrees C in pellets of 10-30 million cells. A QIAsymphony instrument was used to extract genomic DNA from frozen cell pellets. The immunoSEQ multiplex PCR assay was used to amplify the TCRB and TCRAD loci from a standardized amount of quality-controlled genomic DNA. The amplicons spanned the V(D)J region and were long enough to cover the CDR3 and allow V and J genes to be identified. The amplicons were sequenced on an Illumina platform via the commercial immunoSEQ service. Primer bias and sequencing errors were corrected as previously described, and TCRAD and TCRB definitions were based on the IMGT database. Analysis of the repertoires was done with immunoSEQ Analyzer 3.0 and VDJTools and included basic statistics, V/J segment usage, diversity estimates, rarefaction and pairwise overlap. Chao1, ChaoE, Efron-Thisted, Shannon and inverse Simpson indices were used to estimate diversity, which was also estimated on datasets down-sampled to the smallest sample. For repertoire overlap, CDR3 nucleotide sequence, V gene and J gene had to match strictly, and clustering was done by Jaccard-based multidimensional scaling. On average, thymus samples yielded 750,000 to 1,000,000 unique TCRB clonotypes, whereas blood samples yielded about 84,000.

Rearrangement joined TRBV6-5 to TRBJ1-5, with the D gene not confidently named. Input material: thymocytes. The clonotype comes from a girl under three years old with a congenital heart defect. Donor details come from another sample of the same person, matched by shared clones. The CDR3 reads CASRRGGNQPQHF. The sequenced DNA is TGTGCCAGCAGACGAGGAGGCAATCAGCCCCAGCATTTT.